This is a list of T cell receptor beta chains from one sample in a study of CD8 T cells in Susac syndrome. From the immunoSEQ multiplex PCR reads, TCRdb called clonotypes with MiXCR, one entry per CDR3 protein. The data contain 300,000 or so distinct CDR3 sequences, about 92% of them singletons. The sample comprised CD4+ T cells from PBMCs. Source of these receptors: a human donor with multiple sclerosis. The CDR3 runs from the conserved cysteine through the conserved F or W. A D gene is named only where the DNA matches it firmly. The size entry is marked missing in some rows and otherwise reads once, few, many or a size class.

>TRBD1|TRBJ2-5|TRBV19|.
CASTRDRGLEETQYF
TGTGCCAGTACCCGGGACAGGGGGCTGGAAGAGACCCAGTACTTC
>.|TRBJ2-2|TRBV19|.
CAASKWQANTGELFF
TGTGCCGCCAGTAAGTGGCAGGCGAACACCGGGGAGCTGTTTTTT
>.|TRBJ2-1|TRBV12-3/TRBV12-4|.
CASSLAPSSHEQFF
TGTGCCAGCAGTTTAGCTCCCTCTAGTCATGAGCAGTTCTTC
>TRBD1|TRBJ1-2|TRBV6-2/TRBV6-3|.
CASSSQGLDGYTF
TGTGCCAGCAGTTCACAGGGGTTGGACGGCTACACCTTC
>.|TRBJ2-1|TRBV11-3|.
CASSSGYNEQFF
TGTGCCAGCAGCTCTGGCTACAATGAGCAGTTCTTC
>TRBD2|TRBJ2-3|TRBV9|.
CASSTSPGGLEDTQYF
TGTGCCAGCAGCACATCCCCGGGAGGGCTGGAAGATACGCAGTATTTT
>.|TRBJ2-4|TRBV19|.
CASSGLTQTKRIQYF
TGTGCCAGTAGTGGCCTCACCCAAACAAAACGGATTCAGTACTTC
>.|TRBJ1-1|TRBV30|once
CAWREGRDTEAFF
TGTGCCTGGAGAGAAGGGCGGGACACTGAAGCTTTCTTT
>.|TRBJ2-3|TRBV5-1|.
CASSWGDSTSTDTQYF
TGCGCCAGCAGCTGGGGGGACAGCACTAGCACAGATACGCAGTATTTT
>TRBD1|TRBJ1-1|TRBV29-1|.
CSGQGSGGTEAFF
TGCAGCGGACAGGGAAGCGGGGGTACTGAAGCTTTCTTT
>.|TRBJ2-2|TRBV4-3|.
CASSQVTAHGELFF
TGCGCCAGCAGCCAAGTCACGGCCCACGGGGAGCTGTTTTTT
>TRBD1|TRBJ1-2|TRBV20-1|.
CSARPQGQDGYTF
TGCAGTGCTAGACCCCAGGGACAGGATGGCTACACCTTC
>TRBD2|TRBJ2-7|TRBV30|.
CAWSGGSGPYEQYF
TGTGCCTGGAGTGGCGGGAGCGGGCCCTACGAGCAGTACTTC
>TRBD2|TRBJ2-7|TRBV6-6|.
CATLKSGGEQYF
TGTGCCACACTCAAATCGGGGGGCGAGCAGTACTTC
>.|TRBJ2-1|TRBV18|.
CASSPPISSYNEQFF
TGTGCCAGCTCACCACCGATTAGCTCCTACAATGAGCAGTTCTTC
>TRBD1|TRBJ2-3|TRBV20-1|.
CSANGPTGQGVPSTDTQYF
TGCAGTGCCAACGGCCCAACGGGACAGGGTGTTCCTAGCACAGATACGCAGTATTTT
>.|TRBJ2-5|TRBV10-3|.
CAISGDPIQETQYF
TGTGCCATCAGCGGGGATCCCATCCAAGAGACCCAGTACTTC
>TRBD1|TRBJ2-1|TRBV5-1|.
CASSFQGAARYNEQFF
TGCGCCAGCAGCTTCCAGGGGGCAGCGAGGTACAATGAGCAGTTCTTC
>TRBD1|TRBJ2-4|TRBV5-4|.
CASSETGGDIQYF
TGTGCCAGCAGCGAGACAGGGGGGGACATTCAGTACTTC
>TRBD1|TRBJ2-1|TRBV7-2|few
CASSSRGRNEQFF
TGTGCCAGCAGCTCCAGGGGGCGCAATGAGCAGTTCTTC
>.|TRBJ1-1|TRBV12-5|once
CASGLVGTPPLLTEAFF
TGTGCTAGTGGTTTGGTAGGGACTCCCCCGCTGTTGACTGAAGCTTTCTTT
>TRBD1|TRBJ2-7|TRBV27|.
CASSRTGGKFYEQYF
TGTGCCAGCTCTCGGACAGGAGGAAAATTCTACGAGCAGTACTTC
>TRBD1|TRBJ1-1|TRBV29-1|.
CSVHGTGDTEAFF
TGCAGCGTACACGGGACAGGGGACACTGAAGCTTTCTTT
>TRBD1|TRBJ1-2|TRBV20-1|.
CSVPTGDSGYGYTF
TGCAGTGTCCCAACAGGGGATAGCGGCTATGGCTACACCTTC
>.|TRBJ1-1|TRBV12-5|once
CASGPPPLPNTEAFF
TGTGCTAGTGGTCCCCCCCCACTACCGAACACTGAAGCTTTCTTT
>TRBD1|TRBJ1-2|TRBV7-9|.
CASSSQQGYGYTF
TGTGCCAGCAGCTCGCAACAGGGGTATGGCTACACCTTC
>.|TRBJ2-5|TRBV10-3|.
CAISPGARETQYF
TGTGCCATCAGTCCAGGGGCGAGGGAGACCCAGTACTTC
>.|TRBJ2-5|TRBV9|once
CASSSGVRETQYF
TGTGCCAGCAGCTCGGGAGTGAGAGAGACCCAGTACTTC
>.|TRBJ1-1|TRBV6-2/TRBV6-3|.
CASTAHRTNRPEAFF
TGTGCCAGCACCGCCCACCGCACGAACCGTCCTGAAGCTTTCTTT
>TRBD2|TRBJ2-7|TRBV7-2|.
CASSRRATSGYYEQYF
TGTGCCAGCAGCCGGCGGGCGACTAGCGGATACTACGAGCAGTACTTC
>.|TRBJ2-6|TRBV5-1|.
CASSFTGLSGANVLTF
TGCGCCAGCAGCTTCACGGGACTTTCTGGGGCCAACGTCCTGACTTTC
>.|TRBJ1-1|TRBV18|.
CASSPRQSSEAFF
TGTGCCAGCTCACCGAGACAGAGTTCTGAAGCTTTCTTT
>.|TRBJ2-7|TRBV7-9|.
CASSLVNSGGEQYF
TGTGCCAGCAGCTTAGTCAATTCAGGGGGGGAGCAGTACTTC
>.|TRBJ2-7|TRBV6-2/TRBV6-3|.
CASKAPLGALYEQYF
TGTGCCTCCAAAGCCCCCCTTGGAGCTCTCTACGAGCAGTACTTC
>.|TRBJ2-3|TRBV2|.
CASSDIVDTQYF
TGTGCCAGCAGTGACATAGTAGATACGCAGTATTTT
>TRBD2|TRBJ2-2|TRBV12-3/TRBV12-4|.
CASTGLAGAMNTGELFF
TGTGCCAGCACTGGGCTAGCGGGGGCCATGAACACCGGGGAGCTGTTTTTT
>.|TRBJ1-2|TRBV5-4|.
CASPNRDHGYTF
TGTGCCAGCCCTAACAGGGACCATGGCTACACCTTC
>.|TRBJ2-7|TRBV27|.
CASSSIGYEQYF
TGTGCCAGCAGTTCAATAGGCTACGAGCAGTACTTC
>.|TRBJ2-2|TRBV5-4|.
CASSHYSRRWNTGELFF
TGTGCCAGCAGCCACTATAGTAGGCGATGGAACACCGGGGAGCTGTTTTTT
>.|TRBJ1-2|TRBV12-5|.
CASGLDTQYGYTF
TGTGCTAGTGGCCTGGACACCCAATATGGCTACACCTTC
>.|TRBJ1-6|TRBV9|.
CASSAGQRYSPLHF
TGTGCCAGCAGCGCCGGACAGCGTTATTCACCCCTCCACTTT